Described below is a single T cell receptor beta chain sequence and its context. The target of this receptor is not known. One base away there is no much larger clone; base qualities are not given. This sample is part of a study of blood T cell repertoires in COVID-19 (dated by TCRdb to 2018 to 2021). For the study in its entirety: Collaborator samples came from the United States, Italy and Spain and covered acute and convalescent phases of COVID-19. The material from the prospective study consisted of cDNA or gDNA derived from T cells, B-cell-depleted T cells, or PBMCs. Subjects who had been exposed to COVID-19, were actively infected with it, or had recovered from it provided the deeply sampled blood TCRbeta repertoires that made up the dataset. The repertoires were made available in a free public database intended to serve as a resource for research on the immune response to SARS-CoV-2. The samples were drawn from two sources: the first 160 participants of the ongoing ImmuneRACE study, and over 1,000 subjects contributed by 6 global collaborators. The sample metadata nearly always contained a de-identified subject ID, COVID-19 status, age in years and sex. Where HLA class I and class II types were available, the types were taken from metadata supplied by the sample provider, not from assay-based typing. Findings and caveats that apply to the study as a whole: How much clinical and demographic metadata was included differed by source and by participant, and the metadata was provided uncurated.

According to the germline V gene, CDR1 reads ENHRY and CDR2 reads SYGVKD. CDR3 length: 16 amino acids, cysteine to phenylalanine. Only the CDR3 part of the read is kept: 48 bases, read in frame from the first base. V is reduced by 6 bases and J by 1 base, leaving a spacing of 16 bases between them. Enrolling through a virtual design, the prospective study's participants ranged in age from about 18 to 100 years and lived across 20 to 30 United States geographic areas. In the prospective study, cohorts were assigned on the basis of participant-reported clinical history obtained from a screening survey and a study questionnaire. For ImmuneRACE Cohort 3, a participant was defined as recovered based on two consecutive negative NP/OP PCR tests, clearance by a healthcare professional, or resolution of symptoms. Mobile phlebotomists in the prospective study collected whole blood, serum and a nasopharyngeal or oropharyngeal swab from every participant. Additional blood draws and questionnaires over an approximately two-month period could optionally be provided by prospective study participants. Before DNA extraction, prospective study blood samples were shipped either frozen or at room temperature.

The immunoSEQ Assay, a bias-controlled multiplex PCR, was used to amplify TCRbeta CDR3 regions from genomic DNA. As for the authors' bioinformatics: Within the assay, amplification of reference gene primers was used to estimate how many nucleated cells each sample contained. Sequence reads were collapsed and filtered to measure the absolute abundance of every unique TCRbeta CDR3 rearrangement. For each sample, productive Simpson clonality was calculated by taking the square root of Simpson's diversity index across productive rearrangements. The source is immuneACCESS, and TCRdb retained only in-frame sequences with V and J called. Part of the clones is not carried over; for the studies checked, unresolved V genes explain less than half of this, and the remainder is unexplained. V, J and clone size were drawn from that table, and D and trimming were deduced from the DNA. The sample table holds around 190,000 clones, of which roughly 84% were seen once. The ten biggest clones cover 2.5% to 3.5% of the sample.

This chain is built from TRBV10-3 and TRBJ2-1, with a tentative D gene TRBD2 over 6 matching bases. This clonotype was sampled from a woman in her 30s who had recovered from COVID-19. Sequenced input: PBMCs or T cells enriched from blood (not recorded which). CDR3 region: CAISTQGLQSYNEQFF. The DNA reads as follows: TGTGCCATCAGCACTCAGGGACTCCAATCCTACAATGAGCAGTTCTTC.